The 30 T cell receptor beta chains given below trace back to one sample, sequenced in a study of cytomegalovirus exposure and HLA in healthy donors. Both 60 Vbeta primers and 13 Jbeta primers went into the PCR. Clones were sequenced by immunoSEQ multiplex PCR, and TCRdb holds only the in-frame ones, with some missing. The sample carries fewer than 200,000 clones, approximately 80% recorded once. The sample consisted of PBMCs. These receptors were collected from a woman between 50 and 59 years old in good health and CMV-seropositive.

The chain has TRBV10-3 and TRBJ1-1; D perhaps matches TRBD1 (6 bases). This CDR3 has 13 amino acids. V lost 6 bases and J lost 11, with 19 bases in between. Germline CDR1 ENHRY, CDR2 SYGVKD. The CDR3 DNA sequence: TGTGCCATCAGGGATACCCGGGGGGGCAGGGCTTTCTTT. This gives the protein CAIRDTRGGRAFF.

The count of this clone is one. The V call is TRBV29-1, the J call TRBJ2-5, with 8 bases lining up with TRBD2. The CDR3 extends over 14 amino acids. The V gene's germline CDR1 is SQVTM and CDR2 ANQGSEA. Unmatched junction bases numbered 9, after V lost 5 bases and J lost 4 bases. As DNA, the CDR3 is TGCAGCGTTCGGCACAGGACTAGCCGAGAGACCCAGTACTTC. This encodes CSVRHRTSRETQYF.

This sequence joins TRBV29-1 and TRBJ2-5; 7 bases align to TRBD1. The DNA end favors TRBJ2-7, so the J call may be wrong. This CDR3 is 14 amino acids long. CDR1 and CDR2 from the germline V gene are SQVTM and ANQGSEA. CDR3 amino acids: CSVENQAGTDEQYF. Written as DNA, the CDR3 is TGCAGCGTTGAAAACCAGGCCGGGACAGACGAGCAGTACTTC.

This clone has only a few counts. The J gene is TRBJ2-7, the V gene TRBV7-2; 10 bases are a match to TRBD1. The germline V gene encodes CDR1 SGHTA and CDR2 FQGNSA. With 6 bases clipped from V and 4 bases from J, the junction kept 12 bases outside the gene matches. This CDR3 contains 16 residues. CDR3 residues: CASRADRDRGSYEQYF. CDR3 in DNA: TGTGCCAGCAGGGCCGATAGGGACAGGGGATCATACGAGCAGTACTTC.

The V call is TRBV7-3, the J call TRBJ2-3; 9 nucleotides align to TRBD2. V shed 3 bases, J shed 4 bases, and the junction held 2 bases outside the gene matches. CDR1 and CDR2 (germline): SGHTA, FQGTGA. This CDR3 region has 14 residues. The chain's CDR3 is CASSFAGGADTQYF. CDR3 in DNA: TGTGCCAGCAGCTTCGCGGGAGGGGCAGATACGCAGTATTTT.

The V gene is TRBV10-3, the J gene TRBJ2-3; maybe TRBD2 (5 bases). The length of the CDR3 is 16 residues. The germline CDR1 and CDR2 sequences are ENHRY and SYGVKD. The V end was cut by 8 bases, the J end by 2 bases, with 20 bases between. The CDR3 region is CAIESTMGRDTDTQYF. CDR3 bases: TGTGCCATCGAGAGTACCATGGGGAGAGACACAGATACGCAGTATTTT.

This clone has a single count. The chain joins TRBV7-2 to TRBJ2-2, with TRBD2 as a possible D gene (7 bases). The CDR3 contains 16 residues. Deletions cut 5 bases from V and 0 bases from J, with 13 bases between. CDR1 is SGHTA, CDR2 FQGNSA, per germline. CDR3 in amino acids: CASSQRGGANTGELFF. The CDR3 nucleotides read TGTGCCAGCAGCCAGAGGGGGGGAGCGAACACCGGGGAGCTGTTTTTT. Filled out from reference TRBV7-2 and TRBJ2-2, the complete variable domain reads GAGVSQSPSNKVTEKGKDVELRCDPISGHTALYWYRQSLGQGLEFLIYFQGNSAPDKSGLPSDRFSAERTGGSVSTLTIQRTQQEDSAVYLCASSQRGGANTGELFFGEGSRLTVL.

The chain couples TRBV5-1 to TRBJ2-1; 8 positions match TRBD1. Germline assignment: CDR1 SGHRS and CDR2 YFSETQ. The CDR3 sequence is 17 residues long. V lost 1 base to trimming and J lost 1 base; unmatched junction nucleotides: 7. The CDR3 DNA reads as TGCGCCAGCAGCTTGACTCACAGGGGGGCATCCTACAATGAGCAGTTCTTC. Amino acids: CASSLTHRGASYNEQFF.

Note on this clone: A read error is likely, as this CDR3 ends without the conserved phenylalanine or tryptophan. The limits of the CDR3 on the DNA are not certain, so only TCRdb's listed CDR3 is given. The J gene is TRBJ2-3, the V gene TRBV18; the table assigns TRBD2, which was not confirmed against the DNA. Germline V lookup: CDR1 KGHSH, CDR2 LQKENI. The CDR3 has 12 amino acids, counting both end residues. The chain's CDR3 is CASSPLAGDARL.

The CDR3 here is CSVGQGSGNTIYF. CDR3 nucleotides: TGCAGCGTAGGACAGGGCTCTGGAAACACCATATATTTT. The rearrangement joins TRBV29-1 to TRBJ1-3; 8 bases fit TRBD1. The CDR3 contains 13 residues. Germline-derived CDR1 and CDR2 are SQVTM and ANQGSEA. Trimming removed 6 bases from V and 0 bases from J; junction bases left unmatched: 1.

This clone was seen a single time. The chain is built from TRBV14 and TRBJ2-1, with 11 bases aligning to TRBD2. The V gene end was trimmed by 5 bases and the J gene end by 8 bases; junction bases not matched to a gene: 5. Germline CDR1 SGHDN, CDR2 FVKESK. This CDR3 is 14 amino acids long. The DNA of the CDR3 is TGTGCCAGCAGCTCTATGACTAGCGGGGATGAGCAGTTCTTC. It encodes CASSSMTSGDEQFF.

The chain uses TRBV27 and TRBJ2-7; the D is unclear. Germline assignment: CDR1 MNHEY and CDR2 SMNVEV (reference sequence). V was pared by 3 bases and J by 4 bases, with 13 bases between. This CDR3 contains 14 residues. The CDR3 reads CASSLSKQEYEQYF. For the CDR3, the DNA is TGTGCCAGCAGTTTGTCCAAGCAGGAATACGAGCAGTACTTC.

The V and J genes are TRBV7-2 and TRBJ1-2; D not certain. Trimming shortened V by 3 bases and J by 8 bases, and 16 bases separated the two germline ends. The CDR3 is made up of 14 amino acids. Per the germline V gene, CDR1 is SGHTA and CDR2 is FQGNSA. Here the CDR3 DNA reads TGTGCCAGCAGCTTTGAAGCGGCTGTCGGGGGCTACACCTTC. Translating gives CASSFEAAVGGYTF.

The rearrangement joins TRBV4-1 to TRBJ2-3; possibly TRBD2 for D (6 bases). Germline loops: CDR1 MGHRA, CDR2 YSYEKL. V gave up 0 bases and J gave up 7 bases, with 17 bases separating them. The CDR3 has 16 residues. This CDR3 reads CASSQDLRGSYNTQYF. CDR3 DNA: TGCGCCAGCAGCCAAGACTTACGGGGGAGCTACAATACGCAGTATTTT.

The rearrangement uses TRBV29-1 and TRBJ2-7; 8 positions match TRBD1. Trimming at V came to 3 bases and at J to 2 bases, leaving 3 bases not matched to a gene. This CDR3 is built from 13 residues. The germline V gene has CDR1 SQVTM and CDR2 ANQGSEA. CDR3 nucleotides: TGCAGCGTTGAGACAGGGGAGACCTACGAGCAGTACTTC. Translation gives CSVETGETYEQYF.

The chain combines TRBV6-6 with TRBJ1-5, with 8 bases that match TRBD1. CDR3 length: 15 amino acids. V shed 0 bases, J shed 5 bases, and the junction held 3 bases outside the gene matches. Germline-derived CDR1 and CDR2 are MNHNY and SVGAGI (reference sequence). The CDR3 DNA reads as TGTGCCAGCAGTTACTCCGGGACAGGCTATCAGCCCCAGCATTTT. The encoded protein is CASSYSGTGYQPQHF.

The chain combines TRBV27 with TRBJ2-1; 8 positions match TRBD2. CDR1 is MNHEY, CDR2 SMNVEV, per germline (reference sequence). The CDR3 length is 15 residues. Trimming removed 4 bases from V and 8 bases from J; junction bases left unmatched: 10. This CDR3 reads CASSSGGRDIDEQFF. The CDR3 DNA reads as TGTGCCAGCAGTTCGGGAGGGCGGGATATAGATGAGCAGTTCTTC.

The CDR3 nucleotides are TGTGCCAGCACATTCGCGGGCGGAGATACGCAGTATTTT. The encoded protein is CASTFAGGDTQYF. The V gene is TRBV7-2, the J gene TRBJ2-3; a possible D gene is TRBD2 (5 bases). The CDR3 runs to 13 residues. Germline V lookup: CDR1 SGHTA, CDR2 FQGNSA. V dropped 7 bases and J dropped 5 bases, with 13 bases sitting between them.

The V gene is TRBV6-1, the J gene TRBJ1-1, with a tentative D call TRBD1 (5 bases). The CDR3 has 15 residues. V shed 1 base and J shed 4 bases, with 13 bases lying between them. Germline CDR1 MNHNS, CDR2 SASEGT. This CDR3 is CASSEEKGISTEAFF. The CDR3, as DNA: TGTGCCAGCAGTGAAGAAAAGGGGATTAGCACTGAAGCTTTCTTT.

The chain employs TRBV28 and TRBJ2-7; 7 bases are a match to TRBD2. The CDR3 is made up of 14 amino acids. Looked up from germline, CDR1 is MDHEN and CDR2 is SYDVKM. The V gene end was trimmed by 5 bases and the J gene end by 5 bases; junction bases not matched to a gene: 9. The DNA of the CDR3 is TGTGCCAGCAGTCTAGGACTAGTAAACCACGAGCAGTACTTC. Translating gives CASSLGLVNHEQYF.

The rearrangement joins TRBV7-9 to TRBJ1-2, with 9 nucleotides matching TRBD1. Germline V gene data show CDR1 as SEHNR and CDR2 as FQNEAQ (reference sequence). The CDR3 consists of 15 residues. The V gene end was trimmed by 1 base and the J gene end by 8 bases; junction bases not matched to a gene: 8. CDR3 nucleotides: TGTGCCAGCAGCTTAGTGGGACAGGGCGTACGCGGCTACACCTTC. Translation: CASSLVGQGVRGYTF.

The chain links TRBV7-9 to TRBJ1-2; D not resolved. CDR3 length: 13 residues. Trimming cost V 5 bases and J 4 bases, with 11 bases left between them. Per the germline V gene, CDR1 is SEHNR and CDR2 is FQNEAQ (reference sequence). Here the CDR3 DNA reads TGTGCCAGCAGCCCGACATTTCCCTATGGCTACACCTTC. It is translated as CASSPTFPYGYTF.

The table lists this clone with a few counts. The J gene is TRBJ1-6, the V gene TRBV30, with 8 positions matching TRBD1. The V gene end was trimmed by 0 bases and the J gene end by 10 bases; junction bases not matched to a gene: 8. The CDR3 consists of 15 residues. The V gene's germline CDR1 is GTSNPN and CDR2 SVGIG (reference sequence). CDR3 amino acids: CAWSVPGTGGSPLHF. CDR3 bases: TGTGCCTGGAGTGTACCCGGGACAGGAGGATCACCCCTCCACTTT.

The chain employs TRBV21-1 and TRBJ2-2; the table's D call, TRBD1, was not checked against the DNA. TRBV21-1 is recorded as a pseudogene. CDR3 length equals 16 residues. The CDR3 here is CASSGTGTPNTGELFF. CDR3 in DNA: TGTGCCAGCAGCGGTACCGGGACACCGAACACCGGGGAGCTGTTTTTT.

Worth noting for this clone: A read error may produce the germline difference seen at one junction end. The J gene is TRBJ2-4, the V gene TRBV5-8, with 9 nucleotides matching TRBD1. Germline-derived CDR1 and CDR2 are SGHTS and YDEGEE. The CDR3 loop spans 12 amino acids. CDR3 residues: CASSLPPWTGDF. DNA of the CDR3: TGTGCCAGCAGCCTCCCACCGTGGACAGGGGACTTC.

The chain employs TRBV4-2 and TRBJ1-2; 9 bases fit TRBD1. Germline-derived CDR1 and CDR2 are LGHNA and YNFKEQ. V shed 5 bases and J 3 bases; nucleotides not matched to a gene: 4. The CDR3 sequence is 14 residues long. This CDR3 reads CASSSRDRDYGYTF. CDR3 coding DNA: TGTGCCAGCAGCTCCCGGGACAGGGACTATGGCTACACCTTC.

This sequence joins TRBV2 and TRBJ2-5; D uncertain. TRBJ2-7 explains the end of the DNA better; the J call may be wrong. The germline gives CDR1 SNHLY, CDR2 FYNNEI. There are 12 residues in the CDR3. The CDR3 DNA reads TGTGCCAGCAGCGTGCGTACCTACGAGCAGTACTTC. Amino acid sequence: CASSVRTYEQYF.

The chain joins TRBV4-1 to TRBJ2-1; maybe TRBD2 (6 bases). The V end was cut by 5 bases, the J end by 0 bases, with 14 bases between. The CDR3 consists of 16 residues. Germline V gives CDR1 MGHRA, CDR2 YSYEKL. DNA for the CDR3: TGCGCCAGCAGCTCTCCGGCGGGGAGCTCCTACAATGAGCAGTTCTTC. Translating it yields CASSSPAGSSYNEQFF.

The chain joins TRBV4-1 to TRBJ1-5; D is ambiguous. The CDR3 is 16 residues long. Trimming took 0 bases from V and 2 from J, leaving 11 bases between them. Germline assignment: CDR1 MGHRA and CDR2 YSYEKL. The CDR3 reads CASSQEISGRNQPQHF. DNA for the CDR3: TGCGCCAGCAGCCAAGAGATTAGCGGACGCAATCAGCCCCAGCATTTT.

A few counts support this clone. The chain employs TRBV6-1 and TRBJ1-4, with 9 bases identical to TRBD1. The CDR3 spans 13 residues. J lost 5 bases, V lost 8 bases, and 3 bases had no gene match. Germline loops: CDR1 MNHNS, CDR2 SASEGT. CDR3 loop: CASRDRANEKLFF. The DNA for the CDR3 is TGTGCCAGCCGGGACAGGGCAAATGAAAAACTGTTTTTT.